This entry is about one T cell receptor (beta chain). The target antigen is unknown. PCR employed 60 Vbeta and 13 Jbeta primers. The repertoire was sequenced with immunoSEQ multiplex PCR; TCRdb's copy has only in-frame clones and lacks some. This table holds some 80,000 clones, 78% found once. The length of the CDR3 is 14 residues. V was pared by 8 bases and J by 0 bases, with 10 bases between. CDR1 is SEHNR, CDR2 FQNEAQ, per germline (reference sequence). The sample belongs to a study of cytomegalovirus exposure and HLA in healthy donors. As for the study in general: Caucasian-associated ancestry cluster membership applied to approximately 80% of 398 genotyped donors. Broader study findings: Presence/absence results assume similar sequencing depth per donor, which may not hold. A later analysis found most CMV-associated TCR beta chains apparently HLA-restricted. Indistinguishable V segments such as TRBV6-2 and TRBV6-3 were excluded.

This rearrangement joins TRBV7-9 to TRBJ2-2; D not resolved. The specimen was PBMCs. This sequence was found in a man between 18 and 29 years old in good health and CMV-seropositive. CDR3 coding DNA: TGTGCCAGCCTTCAAACAGCGAACACCGGGGAGCTGTTTTTT. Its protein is CASLQTANTGELFF.